This record covers a single T cell receptor (beta chain). Its target is not known. The sample belongs to a study of a mutant IDH1 vaccine in newly diagnosed glioma. Study overall: Vaccination began 4-6 weeks post radiotherapy alone, or with temozolomide cycles. Most patients had received both radiotherapy and temozolomide, the prior options being radiotherapy, temozolomide, or both.

Assay: immunoSEQ multiplex PCR; the TCRdb copy retains only in-frame clones and omits some. This table has more than 60,000 clones, about 73% appearing once. CDR3 length: 11 residues. Deletions cut 5 bases from V and 5 bases from J, with 8 bases between. Per the germline V gene, CDR1 is DFQATT and CDR2 is SNEGSKA (reference sequence). Time point here: week 35, safety follow-up. Each dose of the vaccine consisted of 300 ug of mutant IDH1 20-mer peptide, with topical imiquimod. Patients, over weeks 1, 3, 5, 7, 11, 15, 19 and 23, received a total of eight vaccinations. In every donor, the tumor was a new WHO grade 3 or 4 IDH1-mutant, ATRX-lost astrocytoma.

Sequencing was performed on PBMCs, taken from a glioma patient whose treatment included an IDH1 peptide vaccine. The chain is built from TRBV20-1 and TRBJ2-3; D uncertain. This TCR was sampled from a man aged 50-60 years with glioma. CDR3 coding DNA: TGCAGTGCTTCTACTCAAGATACGCAGTATTTT. Protein product: CSASTQDTQYF.